What follows are 10 T cell receptor beta chains derived from one specimen sequenced in a study of PD-1 blockade in classical Hodgkin lymphoma. Time point in this sample: cycle 4 day 1 (C4D1), after less than 7 weeks of nivolumab. Patients all relapsed after autologous stem cell transplantation, and there was variation in brentuximab vedotin exposure. Produced via immunoSEQ multiplex PCR; TCRdb's table is partial and in-frame only. Here the sample spans about 39,000 clones, around 80% being singletons. The starting material was peripheral blood mononuclear cells (PBMCs), obtained before the fourth cycle of nivolumab. These receptors originate from a human donor with classical Hodgkin lymphoma.

This sequence joins TRBV7-2 and TRBJ2-7; 8 positions match TRBD1. The CDR3 is made up of 16 amino acids. Per the germline V gene, CDR1 is SGHTA and CDR2 is FQGNSA. V dropped 1 base and J dropped 2; count of bases not matched to a gene: 7. CDR3: CASSLGGTGRAYEQYF. The CDR3 nucleotides read TGTGCCAGCAGCTTAGGGGGGACAGGTAGAGCCTACGAGCAGTACTTC.

This clone was picked up a small number of times. DNA for the CDR3: TGTGCCAGCAGTTTAACTCTGGAAAAACTGTTTTTT. This sequence encodes CASSLTLEKLFF. The J gene is TRBJ1-4, the V gene TRBV28, with D unclear. Germline V gene lookup returns CDR1 MDHEN and CDR2 SYDVKM. The V end was cut by 2 bases, the J end by 8 bases, with 6 bases between. The CDR3 has 12 residues.

This chain connects TRBV28 to TRBJ1-1; 7 bases line up with TRBD1. This CDR3 is built from 15 residues. Trimming took 6 bases from V and 10 from J; bases not matched to a gene: 17. CDR1 and CDR2 from the germline V gene are MDHEN and SYDVKM. The CDR3 is CASSPPQGTLDRAFF. CDR3 coding DNA: TGTGCCAGCAGCCCACCACAGGGGACGCTGGATCGAGCTTTCTTT.

This chain uses TRBV7-2 with TRBJ2-7; possibly TRBD1 for D (5 bases). The V gene's germline CDR1 is SGHTA and CDR2 FQGNSA. The CDR3 runs to 13 residues. V dropped 1 base and J dropped 5 bases, with 9 bases sitting between them. CDR3 sequence (DNA): TGTGCCAGCAGCTTAGGCAGGGTCAACGAGCAGTACTTC. It codes for CASSLGRVNEQYF.

The chain combines TRBV21-1 with TRBJ1-5. TRBV21-1 is given as a pseudogene. The CDR3 extends over 15 amino acids. CDR3 amino acids: CASSLGRDFNQPQHF. CDR3 sequence (DNA): TGTGCCAGCAGCTTGGGGAGGGATTTCAATCAGCCCCAGCATTTT.

This rearrangement joins TRBV27 to TRBJ1-3; D call uncertain. V was trimmed by 5 bases and J by 2 bases, leaving 10 bases between them. The CDR3 contains 14 residues. The V gene's germline CDR1 is MNHEY and CDR2 SMNVEV (reference sequence). The CDR3 spells CASSPSLTGNTIYF. Here the CDR3 DNA reads TGTGCCAGCAGTCCCTCCCTGACTGGAAACACCATATATTTT.

This chain connects TRBV23-1 to TRBJ1-1; a weak D match, TRBD1 (5 bases). TRBV23-1 is identified as an open reading frame with a role that is uncertain. Trimming took off 2 bases at V and 3 bases at J, with 13 bases between the two ends. The CDR3 has 15 residues. The CDR3 bases are TGCGCCAGCAGTCAAGGTGGGACGAGGGACACTGAAGCTTTCTTT. Its translation: CASSQGGTRDTEAFF.

J is TRBJ1-1 and V is TRBV9; D remains ambiguous. Trimming stripped 0 bases from V and 0 bases from J, with 6 bases between. CDR1 is SGDLS and CDR2 is YYNGEE in the germline V gene. The CDR3 has 14 amino acids. The CDR3 here is CASSVGGMNTEAFF. CDR3 sequence (DNA): TGTGCCAGCAGCGTAGGGGGAATGAACACTGAAGCTTTCTTT.

The chain carries TRBV11-1 and TRBJ1-6, with a weak D call TRBD1 (6 bases). Germline CDR1 reads SGHAT; CDR2 reads FQDESV (reference sequence). Trimming cost V 4 bases and J 5 bases, with 15 bases left between them. The CDR3 consists of 16 residues. CDR3: CASSYNYGQHNSPLHF. The CDR3 coding sequence is TGTGCCAGCAGCTATAATTACGGACAGCATAATTCACCCCTCCACTTT. Full variable domain (remainder filled in from reference TRBV11-1 and TRBJ1-6): EAEVAQSPRYKITEKSQAVAFWCDPISGHATLYWYRQILGQGPELLVQFQDESVVDDSQLPKDRFSAERLKGVDSTLKIQPAELGDSAMYLCASSYNYGQHNSPLHFGNGTRLTVT.

The chain uses TRBV7-3 and TRBJ2-6; a possible D gene is TRBD2 (5 bases). V was pared by 2 bases and J by 0 bases, with 11 bases between. The CDR3 consists of 17 residues. CDR1 and CDR2 (germline): SGHTA, FQGTGA. CDR3 nucleotide sequence: TGTGCCAGCAGCTTAGCGAGGGATTCCTCTGGGGCCAACGTCCTGACTTTC. This codes for CASSLARDSSGANVLTF. The variable domain in full, completed from reference TRBV7-3 and TRBJ2-6, reads GAGVSQTPSNKVTEKGKYVELRCDPISGHTALYWYRQSLGQGPEFLIYFQGTGAADDSGLPNDRFFAVRPEGSVSTLKIQRTERGDSAVYLCASSLARDSSGANVLTFGAGSRLTVL.